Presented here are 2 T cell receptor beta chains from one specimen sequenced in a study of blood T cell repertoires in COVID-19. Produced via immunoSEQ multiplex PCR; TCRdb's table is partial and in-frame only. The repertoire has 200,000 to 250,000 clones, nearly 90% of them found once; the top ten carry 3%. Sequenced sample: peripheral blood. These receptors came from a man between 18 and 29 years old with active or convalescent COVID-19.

This CDR3 reads CATSDLAHTYGYTF. The DNA for the CDR3 is TGTGCCACCAGTGATTTAGCCCATACCTATGGCTACACCTTC. The J gene is TRBJ1-2, the V gene TRBV24-1; unclear D gene. This CDR3 has 14 residues. The germline gives CDR1 KGHDR, CDR2 SFDVKD. With 1 base removed from V and 4 bases from J, the gap between germline ends came to 9 bases.

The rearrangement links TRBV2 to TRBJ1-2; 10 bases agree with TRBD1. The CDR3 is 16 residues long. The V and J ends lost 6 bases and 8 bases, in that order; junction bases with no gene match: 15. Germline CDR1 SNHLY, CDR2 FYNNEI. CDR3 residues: CASSQDRGLPGGGYTF. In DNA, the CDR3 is TGTGCCAGCAGCCAAGACAGGGGGCTCCCCGGTGGCGGCTACACCTTC.